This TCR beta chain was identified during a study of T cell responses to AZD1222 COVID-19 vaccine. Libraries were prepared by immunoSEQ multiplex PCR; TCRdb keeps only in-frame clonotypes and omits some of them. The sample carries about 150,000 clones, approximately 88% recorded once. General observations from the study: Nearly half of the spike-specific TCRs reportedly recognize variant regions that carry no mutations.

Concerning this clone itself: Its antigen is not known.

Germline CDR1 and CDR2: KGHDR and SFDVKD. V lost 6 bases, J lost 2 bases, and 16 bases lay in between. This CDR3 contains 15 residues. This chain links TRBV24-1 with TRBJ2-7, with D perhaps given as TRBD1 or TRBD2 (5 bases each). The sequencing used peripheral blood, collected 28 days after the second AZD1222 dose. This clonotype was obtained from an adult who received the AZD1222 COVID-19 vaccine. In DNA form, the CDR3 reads TGTGCCACCAGTCTTCACCGGGACCTCGCCTACGAGCAGTACTTC. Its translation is CATSLHRDLAYEQYF.